A single sample gave rise to the 26 T cell receptor beta chains below, sequenced in a study of T-cell memory formation after mild COVID-19 (TCRdb year 2021). To prepare the library, 5' RACE was applied. TCRdb shows the sequencer as Illumina NovaSeq 6000. TCRdb took the public reads, trimmed them with fastp at Q25, ran MiXCR for clone calling and kept in-frame beta chains. Duplicate CDR3 protein sequences are folded into a single record with the most common DNA and genes. The sample has fewer than 200,000 distinct CDR3 sequences on record, roughly 23% of them singletons. Of the sample, around 23% falls within the top ten clones. Source material: PBMCs or a T cell subset sorted from them (not recorded which). The receptor source for this set is an adult woman who had mild COVID-19 (a few samples of this study predate the infection). The sample titles of this study are shuffled in the database, so cell type and time point are left out; the donor was told from shared clones.

This clonotype was recorded a few times. V usage is TRBV30 and J usage is TRBJ2-2; TRBD2 is a possible D gene (6 bases). Trimming pared 8 bases from V and 2 bases from J, leaving 15 bases between. This CDR3 has 14 residues. Germline CDR1 reads GTSNPN; CDR2 reads SVGIG (reference sequence). CDR3 sequence reads: CARWDSSNTGELFF. CDR3 in DNA: TGTGCCCGCTGGGACTCCAGTAACACCGGGGAGCTGTTTTTT.

The J gene is TRBJ1-1, the V gene TRBV12-3 or TRBV12-4; D possibly corresponds to TRBD1 (5 bases). V shed 6 bases and J shed 6 bases, with 14 bases lying between them. The CDR3 spans 13 residues. In DNA, the CDR3 is TGTGCCAGCAGCTCCGCAGGGTGGCCTGAAGCTTTCTTT. Its protein product is CASSSAGWPEAFF.

This clonotype was counted between two and nine times. This sequence joins TRBV27 and TRBJ2-1, with 9 bases lining up with TRBD1. CDR1 and CDR2 (germline): MNHEY, SMNVEV (reference sequence). The length of the CDR3 is 16 residues. V shed 2 bases, J shed 4 bases, and the junction held 6 bases outside the gene matches. In DNA, the CDR3 is TGTGCCAGCAGTTTAGCTTGGGACAGGGTGTACAATGAGCAGTTCTTC. This codes for CASSLAWDRVYNEQFF.

This rearrangement joins TRBV6-2 or TRBV6-3 to TRBJ1-5; D remains unclear. Per the germline V gene, CDR1 is MNHEY and CDR2 is SVGEGT. This CDR3 has 12 amino acids. V was clipped by 5 bases and J by 13 bases, with 15 bases between them. The CDR3 bases are TGTGCCAGCAGTCCGCACATCAAACCGCAGCATTTT. It codes for CASSPHIKPQHF.

There are a few counts of this clonotype. This chain joins TRBV5-1 and TRBJ2-7; 9 bases line up with TRBD1. Unmatched junction bases numbered 8, after V lost 5 bases and J lost 2 bases. CDR3 length: 15 residues. Germline assignment: CDR1 SGHRS and CDR2 YFSETQ. The CDR3 is CASSSGQGPPYEQYF. The DNA of the CDR3 is TGCGCCAGCAGTTCGGGACAGGGTCCTCCCTACGAGCAGTACTTC.

This clonotype was counted a few times. The junction departs from germline at one end; a sequencing error may be responsible. V and J are TRBV7-9 and TRBJ1-2, with 8 nucleotides matching TRBD1. This CDR3 has 14 amino acids. CDR1 is SEHNR and CDR2 is FQNEAQ in the germline V gene (reference sequence). The CDR3 protein is CASSLAPQGDGYTF. CDR3 DNA sequence: TGTGCTAGCAGCTTAGCGCCACAGGGGGATGGCTACACCTTC.

The chain is built from TRBV25-1 and TRBJ2-7, with TRBD2 matching 8 bases. This CDR3 is built from 14 residues. V trimming: 5 bases; J trimming: 0 bases; junction bases outside the gene matches: 3. In germline, CDR1 is MGHDK, CDR2 SYGVNS. CDR3 in DNA: TGTGCCAGCAGTCGGGGGGGAGGCTCCTACGAGCAGTACTTC. Its translation: CASSRGGGSYEQYF.

This clonotype was seen a handful of times. V and J are TRBV3-1 and TRBJ1-1; a weak D match, TRBD1 (6 bases). The CDR3 is 16 residues long. Trimming cost V 4 bases and J 4 bases, with 19 bases left between them. Germline V gene lookup returns CDR1 LGHDT and CDR2 YNNKEL (reference sequence). CDR3 DNA sequence: TGTGCCAGCAGCCGCGTGACCTGGGGGGCGATCACTGAAGCTTTCTTT. Amino acid sequence: CASSRVTWGAITEAFF.

The rearrangement uses TRBV20-1 and TRBJ1-1, with D possibly being TRBD1 (5 bases). This CDR3 has 16 amino acids. The V gene's germline CDR1 is DFQATT and CDR2 SNEGSKA (reference sequence). Trimming shortened V by 0 bases and J by 0 bases, and 14 bases separated the two germline ends. CDR3 residues: CSARDLKRGMNTEAFF. The CDR3 DNA reads TGCAGTGCTAGAGATTTGAAGAGGGGCATGAACACTGAAGCTTTCTTT.

The rearrangement joins TRBV20-1 to TRBJ1-4, with D hard to call. Trimming shortened V by 2 bases and J by 7 bases, and 17 bases separated the two germline ends. This CDR3 comprises 15 residues. Germline V lookup: CDR1 DFQATT, CDR2 SNEGSKA (reference sequence). This CDR3 reads CSARNQQDGAEKLFF. The CDR3 nucleotides read TGCAGTGCTAGAAATCAGCAAGACGGAGCTGAAAAACTGTTTTTT.

This clonotype is medium-sized in the sample. The DNA for the CDR3 is TGTGCCAGCAGCTTAGGACGTCAGAGGGGAACTGAAGCTTTCTTT. Amino acid sequence: CASSLGRQRGTEAFF. The chain couples TRBV11-1 to TRBJ1-1, with D perhaps matching TRBD1 (5 bases). The CDR3 sequence is 15 residues long. Trimming removed 1 base from V and 5 bases from J, with 14 bases in between. Germline V gene lookup returns CDR1 SGHAT and CDR2 FQDESV (reference sequence).

The V call is TRBV29-1, the J call TRBJ2-1; D possibly corresponds to TRBD2 (5 bases). The V end was cut by 4 bases, the J end by 2 bases, with 9 bases between. The CDR3 length is 13 residues. Germline loops: CDR1 SQVTM, CDR2 ANQGSEA. The chain's CDR3 is CSVVGSPYNEQFF. Written as DNA, the CDR3 is TGCAGCGTTGTGGGGAGCCCCTACAATGAGCAGTTCTTC.

This chain joins TRBV4-1 and TRBJ2-2, with a tentative D call TRBD1 (6 bases). V was trimmed by 3 bases and J by 4 bases, leaving 9 bases between them. The CDR3 has 14 amino acids. The V gene's germline CDR1 is MGHRA and CDR2 YSYEKL. The CDR3 nucleotides read TGCGCCAGCAGCCAGGGGGCGGGCACCGGGGAGCTGTTTTTT. Translated, it gives CASSQGAGTGELFF.

This clonotype has more than one count but fewer than ten. The chain combines TRBV7-8 with TRBJ1-4; D ambiguous. This CDR3 is 14 amino acids long. V shed 8 bases and J shed 3 bases, with 13 bases lying between them. Germline V gene sequence: CDR1 SGHVS, CDR2 FQNEAQ. CDR3 region: CASGPVGANEKLFF. The CDR3, as DNA: TGTGCCAGCGGGCCAGTGGGAGCTAATGAAAAACTGTTTTTT.

CDR3 DNA: TGTGCCAGCAGCCCTCAGCGGAGCTCCTACAATGAGCAGTTCTTC. Encoded protein: CASSPQRSSYNEQFF. The J gene is TRBJ2-1, the V gene TRBV7-2; TRBD2 might be the D (5 bases). CDR1 is SGHTA and CDR2 is FQGNSA in the germline V gene. The CDR3 spans 15 residues. V was shortened by 5 bases and J by 0 bases, with 11 bases between the two germline ends.

The chain links TRBV4-3 to TRBJ2-7; 7 bases fit TRBD1. The CDR3 loop spans 15 amino acids. Germline V gives CDR1 LGHNA, CDR2 YSLEER. J gave up 3 bases and V 4 bases, and 9 bases lay outside the gene matches. CDR3 sequence (DNA): TGCGCCAGCAGCCCCGGAACAGGGGAATTCTACGAGCAGTACTTC. Encoded protein: CASSPGTGEFYEQYF.

The chain recombines TRBV24-1 with TRBJ2-3, with TRBD2 matching 10 bases. The V and J ends lost 8 bases and 2 bases, in that order; junction bases with no gene match: 9. Per germline, CDR1 KGHDR and CDR2 SFDVKD. The CDR3 contains 16 residues. The CDR3 reads CATTEGLAGDTDTQYF. DNA for the CDR3: TGTGCCACCACCGAGGGGCTAGCGGGAGACACAGATACGCAGTATTTT.

This chain links TRBV24-1 with TRBJ2-5; the D gene is possibly TRBD1 (6 bases). The CDR3 runs to 17 residues. Trimming pared 5 bases from V and 2 bases from J, leaving 20 bases between. Germline V gene lookup returns CDR1 KGHDR and CDR2 SFDVKD. The CDR3 sequence: CATSGPEVPDRQETQYF. The CDR3 nucleotides are TGTGCCACCAGTGGCCCCGAGGTCCCCGACAGGCAAGAGACCCAGTACTTC.

The DNA for the CDR3 is TGCAGTGCTGGACAACTAGCGGTAGTCCAAGAGACCCAGTACTTC. Translated: CSAGQLAVVQETQYF. The chain uses TRBV20-1 and TRBJ2-5, with 8 bases aligning to TRBD2. The CDR3 is made up of 15 amino acids. V gave up 5 bases and J gave up 1 base; unmatched junction bases: 9. CDR1 DFQATT and CDR2 SNEGSKA come from the germline V gene (reference sequence).

The sample holds many counts of this clonotype. The chain combines TRBV6-4 with TRBJ2-2; D gene unclear. CDR1 and CDR2 from the germline V gene are MRHNA and SNTAGT. The CDR3 is made up of 13 amino acids. V dropped 4 bases and J dropped 2 bases, with 5 bases sitting between them. The CDR3 loop reads CASSGSNTGELFF. The CDR3 nucleotides read TGTGCCAGCAGTGGGTCCAACACCGGGGAGCTGTTTTTT.

The sample holds many counts of this clonotype. This rearrangement joins TRBV5-5 to TRBJ2-5, with 10 bases lining up with TRBD2. This CDR3 is built from 16 residues. The V gene end was trimmed by 5 bases and the J gene end by 0 bases; junction bases not matched to a gene: 7. Germline CDR1 SGHKS, CDR2 YYEKEE (reference sequence). CDR3 protein: CASSYYSGRYQETQYF. Here the CDR3 DNA reads TGTGCCAGCAGTTATTATAGCGGGAGGTACCAAGAGACCCAGTACTTC.

The CDR3 DNA sequence: TGTGCCAGCAGCCAACTAGTAAGGGTAGATACGCAGTATTTT. This gives the protein CASSQLVRVDTQYF. This chain links TRBV12-3 or TRBV12-4 with TRBJ2-3, with D possibly being TRBD2 (5 bases). This CDR3 spans 14 amino acids. V shed 6 bases and J shed 5 bases, with 15 bases lying between them.

This clonotype was detected a few times. The chain combines TRBV30 with TRBJ1-1, with no clear D. Trimming took off 2 bases at V and 1 base at J, with 11 bases between the two ends. The germline CDR1 and CDR2 sequences are GTSNPN and SVGIG (reference sequence). The CDR3 runs to 14 residues. The CDR3 sequence is CAWSMPRRNTEAFF. The CDR3 DNA is TGTGCCTGGAGTATGCCCCGTAGGAACACTGAAGCTTTCTTT. The complete variable domain, with remaining parts taken from reference TRBV30 and TRBJ1-1, reads SQTIHQWPATLVQPVGSPLSLECTVEGTSNPNLYWYRQAAGRGLQLLFYSVGIGQISSEVPQNLSASRPQDRQFILSSKKLLLSDSGFYLCAWSMPRRNTEAFFGQGTRLTVV.

This clonotype was seen a few times. The chain is built from TRBV6-5 and TRBJ1-4, with TRBD1 identical over 8 bases. CDR1 is MNHEY and CDR2 is SVGAGI in the germline V gene. With 5 bases clipped from V and 3 bases from J, the junction kept 17 bases outside the gene matches. This CDR3 is built from 19 residues. The CDR3 here is CASSRGPRDRRWANEKLFF. In DNA, the CDR3 is TGTGCCAGCAGTCGTGGCCCTCGGGACAGGCGCTGGGCTAATGAAAAACTGTTTTTT.

The chain is built from TRBV29-1 and TRBJ1-2, with a possible D match to TRBD1 (5 bases). The CDR3 sequence is 14 residues long. CDR1 SQVTM and CDR2 ANQGSEA come from the germline V gene. The V end was cut by 7 bases, the J end by 2 bases, with 17 bases between. DNA for the CDR3: TGCAGCGCCGGGGGGGACTCTTTAAACTATGGCTACACCTTC. This codes for CSAGGDSLNYGYTF. The complete variable domain, with remaining parts taken from reference TRBV29-1 and TRBJ1-2, reads SAVISQKPSRDICQRGTSLTIQCQVDSQVTMMFWYRQQPGQSLTLIATANQGSEATYESGFVIDKFPISRPNLTFSTLTVSNMSPEDSSIYLCSAGGDSLNYGYTFGSGTRLTVV.

V is TRBV6-5 and J is TRBJ2-3, with 9 bases fitting TRBD2. In germline, CDR1 is MNHEY, CDR2 SVGAGI. The CDR3 length is 16 residues. After removal of 4 bases from V and 5 bases from J, the junction contained 10 bases not matched to a gene. CDR3 residues: CASSSGLAGRKDTQYF. CDR3 coding DNA: TGTGCCAGCAGTTCGGGCCTAGCGGGGAGGAAAGATACGCAGTATTTT.